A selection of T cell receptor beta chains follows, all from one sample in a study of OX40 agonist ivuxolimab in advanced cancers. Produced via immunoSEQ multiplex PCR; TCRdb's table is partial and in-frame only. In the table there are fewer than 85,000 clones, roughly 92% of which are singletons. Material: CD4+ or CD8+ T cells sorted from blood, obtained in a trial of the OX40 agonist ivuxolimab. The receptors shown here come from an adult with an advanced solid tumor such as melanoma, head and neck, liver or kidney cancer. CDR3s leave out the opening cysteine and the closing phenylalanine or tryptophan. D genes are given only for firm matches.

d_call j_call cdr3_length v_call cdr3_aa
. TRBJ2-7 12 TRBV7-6 ASSTTDTSYEQY
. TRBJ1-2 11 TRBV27 ASSLTVNYGYT
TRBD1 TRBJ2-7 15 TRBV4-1 ASSLPQARDRVSEQY
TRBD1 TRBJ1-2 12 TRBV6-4 ASSETGTGYGYT
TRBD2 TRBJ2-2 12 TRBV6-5 ASSGSGGTGELF
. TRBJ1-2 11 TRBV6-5 ASSYSIRGGYT
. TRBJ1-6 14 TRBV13 ASRPISGTSGPPLH
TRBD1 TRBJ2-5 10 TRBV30 ASDREGETQY
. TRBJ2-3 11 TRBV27 ASSLSAPDTQY
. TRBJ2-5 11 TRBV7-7 ASSLGGSETQY
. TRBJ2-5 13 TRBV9 ASSASGTSQETQY
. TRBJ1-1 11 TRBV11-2 ASSRSGGTEAF
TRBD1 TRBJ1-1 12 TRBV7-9 ASSFGRTGYEAF
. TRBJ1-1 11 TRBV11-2 ASSLGLGWEAF
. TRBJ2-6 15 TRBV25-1 ASKGAGGASGANVLT
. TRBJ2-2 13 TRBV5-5 ASSLVGTYGGELF
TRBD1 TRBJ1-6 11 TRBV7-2 ATRGTGDSPLH
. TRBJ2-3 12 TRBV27 ASRSYQSTDTQY
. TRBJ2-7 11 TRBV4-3 ASSQARAYEQY
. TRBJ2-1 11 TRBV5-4 ASSLTSYNEQF
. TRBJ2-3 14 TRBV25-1 ASSDPHRVATDTQY
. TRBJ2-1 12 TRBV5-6 ASSVGHNYNEQF
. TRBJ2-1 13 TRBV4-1 ASSHQRSSYNEQF
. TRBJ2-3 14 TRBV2 ASWPLATFSTDTQY
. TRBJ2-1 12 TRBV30 AWSLAALYNEQF
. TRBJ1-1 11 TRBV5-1 ASSLTGSTEAF
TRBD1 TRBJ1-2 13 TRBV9 ASSGLRQGGYGYT
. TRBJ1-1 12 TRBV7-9 ASSLAGVGTEAF
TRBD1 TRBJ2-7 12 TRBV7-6 ASSLGGQGYEQY
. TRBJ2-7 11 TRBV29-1 SVEVGTDYEQY
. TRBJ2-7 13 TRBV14 ASSQSGYPSYEQY
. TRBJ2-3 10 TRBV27 ASAKGADTQY
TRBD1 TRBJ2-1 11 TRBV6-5 ASSPGGWDEQF
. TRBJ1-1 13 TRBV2 ASSEFSSADTEAF
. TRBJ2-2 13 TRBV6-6 ASRTRVEPTGELF
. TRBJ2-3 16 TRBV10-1 AASRVVGEGDLTDTQY
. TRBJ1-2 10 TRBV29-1 SVDAGGNGYT
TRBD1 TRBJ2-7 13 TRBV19 ASSIGFGTAYEQY
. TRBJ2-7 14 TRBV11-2 ASSLEAGEASYEQY
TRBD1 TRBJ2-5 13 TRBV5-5 ASSLGTGGLETQY
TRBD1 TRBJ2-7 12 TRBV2 ASSPGTGLYEQY
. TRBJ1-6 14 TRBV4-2 ASSQDKPPWVSPLH
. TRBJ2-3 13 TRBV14 ASSQVRGFTDTQY
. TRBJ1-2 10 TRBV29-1 SVPNSHGSYT
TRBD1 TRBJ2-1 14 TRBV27 ASSFTGGDSYNEQF
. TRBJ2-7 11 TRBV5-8 ASMGRSSYEQY